This T cell receptor (beta chain) came from a study of T cell responses to AZD1222 COVID-19 vaccine. Study as a whole: Pooled together were second doses at about 4 or about 12 weeks.

V was trimmed by 3 bases and J by 5 bases, leaving 14 bases between them. The CDR3 sequence is 15 residues long. As for this clone: Its specificity is unknown.

Findings and limits, study-wide: Clonal diversity was possibly underestimated, and the donors were mostly white British, with more females. Of the AZD1222 recipients, only 5 or 6 were seropositive at baseline. Per reports, nearly half of all spike-specific TCRs target regions that are unmutated in variants.

Data came from immunoSEQ multiplex PCR; TCRdb stores just in-frame clones and leaves some out. This table holds about 120,000 clones, roughly 87% found once. The clonotype comes from an adult in good health. This rearrangement joins TRBV6-7 to TRBJ1-5, with D possibly matching TRBD1 (5 bases). TRBV6-7 is marked as an open reading frame, function uncertain. The specimen comprised peripheral blood, sampled on day 0 of AZD1222 vaccination. The CDR3, as DNA: TGTGCCAGCAGTTATTTGCGGGGGGGAGATCAGCCCCAGCATTTT. Residues: CASSYLRGGDQPQHF.